The 32 T cell receptor beta chains in this list originate from one sample, sequenced in a study of blood T cell repertoires in COVID-19. Data came from immunoSEQ multiplex PCR; TCRdb stores just in-frame clones and leaves some out. This table has about 310,000 clones, roughly 90% appearing once. Sequenced input: peripheral blood. The receptors shown here come from a woman in her 30s with COVID-19, enrolled during active disease.

This chain uses TRBV12-3 or TRBV12-4 with TRBJ1-1, with D unclear. This CDR3 has 11 residues. V shed 4 bases and J shed 10 bases, with 10 bases lying between them. The CDR3 region has the DNA TGTGCCAGCAGTTCCGGGTGGGTAGCTTTCTTT. It encodes CASSSGWVAFF.

The V gene is TRBV6-5, the J gene TRBJ2-7; D gene uncertain. Trimming left V 8 bases short and J 0 bases short, with 14 bases between. The CDR3 contains 14 residues. The germline V gene encodes CDR1 MNHEY and CDR2 SVGAGI. Here the CDR3 DNA reads TGTGCCAGCCAACAGTTGGCGCTCTCCTACGAGCAGTACTTC. Its protein is CASQQLALSYEQYF.

The chain joins TRBV19 to TRBJ2-1; a possible D gene is TRBD1 (6 bases). The CDR3 covers 16 residues. In germline, CDR1 is LNHDA, CDR2 SQIVND (reference sequence). Trimming removed 3 bases at V and 8 bases at J, with 20 bases between. The CDR3, as DNA: TGTGCCAGTAGTATGATGAACAGGGTGGGGCGCGATGAGCAGTTCTTC. This sequence encodes CASSMMNRVGRDEQFF.

The chain has TRBV6-5 and TRBJ1-1, with D tentatively TRBD1 (5 bases). Germline V CDR1 and CDR2: MNHEY, SVGAGI. The V and J ends lost 7 bases and 1 base respectively, with 16 bases between them. CDR3 length: 15 amino acids. The CDR3 region is CASIYWGSQNTEAFF. In DNA form, the CDR3 reads TGTGCCAGCATCTACTGGGGCAGCCAGAACACTGAAGCTTTCTTT.

This clone was observed a few times. The chain employs TRBV11-3 and TRBJ2-1, with TRBD2 matching 9 bases. The CDR3 sequence is 16 residues long. V shed 0 bases and J 5 bases; nucleotides not matched to a gene: 5. Germline CDR1 and CDR2: SGHNT and YENEEA. The CDR3 bases are TGTGCCAGCAGCTTAGACGGCGGGAGGGCAGACAATGAGCAGTTCTTC. This gives the protein CASSLDGGRADNEQFF.

This chain connects TRBV19 to TRBJ2-1; 9 nucleotides agree with TRBD2. Trimming took 2 bases from V and 5 from J; bases not matched to a gene: 4. Germline V gene data show CDR1 as LNHDA and CDR2 as SQIVND (reference sequence). The CDR3 consists of 15 residues. The CDR3 here is CASSIRTSADNEQFF. CDR3 nucleotide sequence: TGTGCCAGTAGTATACGGACTAGCGCCGACAATGAGCAGTTCTTC.

The chain couples TRBV29-1 to TRBJ1-1; D ambiguous. Germline CDR1 SQVTM, CDR2 ANQGSEA. V was cut by 4 bases and J by 1 base, with 7 bases left in between. The CDR3 runs 12 residues. In DNA form, the CDR3 reads TGCAGCGTTGGTGAAGCGAACACTGAAGCTTTCTTT. As protein: CSVGEANTEAFF.

The chain recombines TRBV2 with TRBJ2-7; 7 bases agree with TRBD1. This CDR3 is built from 12 residues. Trimming took 5 bases from V and 3 from J; bases not matched to a gene: 1. The germline V gene has CDR1 SNHLY and CDR2 FYNNEI. Here the CDR3 reads CASSWDSYEQYF. The CDR3 region has the DNA TGTGCCAGCAGTTGGGACAGCTACGAGCAGTACTTC.

V usage is TRBV28 and J usage is TRBJ1-4; the D gene is possibly TRBD1 (6 bases). Germline assignment: CDR1 MDHEN and CDR2 SYDVKM. Trimming removed 4 bases at V and 6 bases at J, with 9 bases between. The CDR3 totals 13 residues. Here the CDR3 reads CASSSYRDEKLFF. The CDR3 DNA is TGTGCCAGCAGTTCCTACAGGGATGAAAAACTGTTTTTT.

This rearrangement joins TRBV7-6 to TRBJ1-2, with 8 bases lining up with TRBD1. V dropped 5 bases and J dropped 4; count of bases not matched to a gene: 9. CDR3 size: 15 residues. Germline V CDR1 and CDR2: SGHVS, FNYEAQ. This CDR3 reads CASSVGQGRIYGYTF. The CDR3 coding sequence is TGTGCCAGCAGCGTCGGACAGGGACGTATCTATGGCTACACCTTC.

The chain is built from TRBV6-5 and TRBJ2-7, with TRBD1 matching 7 bases. Trimming at V came to 6 bases and at J to 9 bases, leaving 11 bases not matched to a gene. This CDR3 is built from 13 residues. Looked up from germline, CDR1 is MNHEY and CDR2 is SVGAGI. The CDR3 sequence: CASRGQPVQSQYF. The CDR3 nucleotides are TGTGCCAGCAGGGGACAGCCTGTACAGTCGCAGTACTTC.

This clone was found a few times. This sequence joins TRBV7-2 and TRBJ2-7; D is unresolved. Trimming left V 5 bases short and J 2 bases short, with 4 bases between. Germline V gene data show CDR1 as SGHTA and CDR2 as FQGNSA. The CDR3 sequence is 11 residues long. The CDR3 DNA follows: TGTGCCAGCAGCATCACCTACGAGCAGTACTTC. Translating it yields CASSITYEQYF.

The chain has TRBV13 and TRBJ2-3, with 10 bases identical to TRBD1. This CDR3 has 15 amino acids. The trim removed 5 bases at V and 3 bases at J, leaving 5 bases unmatched. Germline CDR1 PRHDT, CDR2 FYEKMQ (reference sequence). As DNA, the CDR3 is TGTGCCAGCAGCGGACAGGGGGTACCGACAGATACGCAGTATTTT. This encodes CASSGQGVPTDTQYF.

V usage is TRBV5-4 and J usage is TRBJ2-3, with TRBD2 identical over 7 bases. The V gene's germline CDR1 is SGHNT and CDR2 YYREEE (reference sequence). This CDR3 comprises 16 residues. J was trimmed by 1 base and V by 3 bases; bases with no gene match: 8. The CDR3 loop reads CASSWAVAGGTDTQYF. The DNA for the CDR3 is TGTGCCAGCAGCTGGGCCGTAGCGGGTGGCACAGATACGCAGTATTTT.

The J gene is TRBJ2-3, the V gene TRBV6-5; 7 bases agree with TRBD2. V gave up 7 bases and J gave up 14 bases; unmatched junction bases: 9. This CDR3 comprises 11 residues. Germline values: CDR1 MNHEY, CDR2 SVGAGI. CDR3 amino acids: CASTNKAGLYF. DNA of the CDR3: TGTGCCAGCACCAACAAAGCGGGATTGTATTTT.

V is TRBV24-1 and J is TRBJ2-1, with TRBD2 identical over 11 bases. This CDR3 has 16 amino acids. V lost 4 bases, J lost 8 bases, and 9 bases stayed unmatched. Germline assignment: CDR1 KGHDR and CDR2 SFDVKD. CDR3: CATSDTTSGSGHEQFF. Written as DNA, the CDR3 is TGTGCCACCAGTGACACTACTAGCGGGAGTGGCCATGAGCAGTTCTTC.

This CDR3 is CASSDRGNTEAFF. DNA for the CDR3: TGCGCCAGCAGTGACAGGGGGAACACTGAAGCTTTCTTT. The V gene is TRBV10-1, the J gene TRBJ1-1, with a tentative D call TRBD1 (6 bases). Germline-derived CDR1 and CDR2 are WNHNN and SYGVQD (reference sequence). This CDR3 is 13 amino acids long. The ends were cut back, 3 bases at V and 1 base at J, with 6 bases in the middle.

V and J are TRBV6-6 and TRBJ1-5; 9 nucleotides agree with TRBD1. The V gene end was trimmed by 4 bases and the J gene end by 2 bases; junction bases not matched to a gene: 3. Germline V lookup: CDR1 MNHNY, CDR2 SVGAGI (reference sequence). This CDR3 contains 15 residues. The CDR3: CASSLRTGGNQPQHF. The CDR3 DNA reads as TGTGCCAGCAGTTTACGGACAGGGGGCAATCAGCCCCAGCATTTT.

The chain combines TRBV10-3 with TRBJ1-3, with D uncertain. CDR1 and CDR2 (germline): ENHRY, SYGVKD. This CDR3 has 15 amino acids. The ends were cut back, 6 bases at V and 0 bases at J, with 12 bases in the middle. CDR3 nucleotide sequence: TGTGCCATCAGCCCCGCACTTAGCTCTGGAAACACCATATATTTT. It codes for CAISPALSSGNTIYF.

The chain has TRBV25-1 and TRBJ2-1; D might be TRBD2 (5 bases). The CDR3 has 16 residues. The V end was cut by 5 bases, the J end by 2 bases, with 16 bases between. Germline CDR1 is MGHDK and CDR2 is SYGVNS. Here the CDR3 DNA reads TGTGCCAGCAGTCCTCTAGGGAGCGATCCCTACAATGAGCAGTTCTTC. It is translated as CASSPLGSDPYNEQFF. The full variable domain, completed using reference TRBV25-1 and TRBJ2-1, is EADIYQTPRYLVIGTGKKITLECSQTMGHDKMYWYQQDPGMELHLIHYSYGVNSTEKGDLSSESTVSRIRTEHFPLTLESARPSHTSQYLCASSPLGSDPYNEQFFGPGTRLTVL.

The rearrangement links TRBV5-1 to TRBJ2-7; 7 nucleotides line up with TRBD1. In germline, CDR1 is SGHRS, CDR2 YFSETQ. With V trimmed by 0 bases and J by 4 bases, 19 bases remained unmatched. This CDR3 is 19 amino acids long. The CDR3 loop is CASSLARASSGTDPYEQYF. DNA for the CDR3: TGCGCCAGCAGCTTGGCCCGAGCTTCGTCCGGGACAGACCCTTACGAGCAGTACTTC.

The V gene is TRBV7-6, the J gene TRBJ1-3; 8 bases fit TRBD1. J lost 0 bases, V lost 5 bases, and 12 bases had no gene match. CDR1 SGHVS and CDR2 FNYEAQ come from the germline V gene. The CDR3 covers 18 residues. The CDR3, as DNA: TGTGCCAGCAGCCTGCAATCCACAGGGGGGCCCTCTGGAAACACCATATATTTT. Protein product: CASSLQSTGGPSGNTIYF.

This clone occurred many times. V is TRBV2 and J is TRBJ1-2; D is uncertain. The CDR3 contains 15 residues. The V and J ends lost 0 bases and 4 bases respectively, with 12 bases between them. CDR1 and CDR2 (germline): SNHLY, FYNNEI. The CDR3 DNA reads as TGTGCCAGCAGTGAAGCGGGATACAGCGGCTATGGCTACACCTTC. Translation: CASSEAGYSGYGYTF.

The chain is built from TRBV4-1 and TRBJ2-4; 9 positions agree with TRBD2. The germline V gene encodes CDR1 MGHRA and CDR2 YSYEKL. The ends lost 1 base at V and 0 bases at J; junction bases unmatched: 16. The CDR3 is 21 residues long. The DNA of the CDR3 is TGCGCCAGCAGCCAAGTTCAGGAACTAGCGGGTTACTACCCAGCCAAAAACATTCAGTACTTC. Translating gives CASSQVQELAGYYPAKNIQYF.

The chain joins TRBV11-2 to TRBJ1-4, with a tentative D call TRBD1 (6 bases). V was pared by 2 bases and J by 4 bases, with 8 bases between. The germline gives CDR1 SGHAT, CDR2 FQNNGV. The CDR3 totals 14 residues. The CDR3 sequence is CASSLNRVNEKLFF. In DNA form, the CDR3 reads TGTGCCAGCAGCTTAAACAGGGTTAATGAAAAACTGTTTTTT.

The chain is built from TRBV27 and TRBJ2-1, with 8 bases lining up with TRBD2. J lost 9 bases, V lost 1 base, and 8 bases had no gene match. Germline V gene sequence: CDR1 MNHEY, CDR2 SMNVEV (reference sequence). This CDR3 is built from 15 residues. The CDR3 region is CASSLYGGGPSEQFF. The CDR3 DNA follows: TGTGCCAGCAGTTTATACGGCGGGGGGCCCTCTGAGCAGTTCTTC.

This clone was found a few times. The chain joins TRBV5-1 to TRBJ2-7, with 11 bases aligning to TRBD2. V lost 0 bases, J lost 3 bases, and 5 bases stayed unmatched. Germline V CDR1 and CDR2: SGHRS, YFSETQ. The CDR3 totals 16 residues. DNA of the CDR3: TGCGCCAGCAGCTTGGCCGGGACTAGCGGAATCTACGAGCAGTACTTC. Translated, it gives CASSLAGTSGIYEQYF.

V and J are TRBV7-9 and TRBJ1-2, with D possibly matching TRBD1 (6 bases). V lost 5 bases and J lost 8, with 15 bases in between. CDR1 and CDR2 (germline): SEHNR, FQNEAQ (reference sequence). This CDR3 comprises 13 residues. In DNA, the CDR3 is TGTGCCAGCAGCAACGACAGGTTCTACGGCTACACCTTC. Residues: CASSNDRFYGYTF.

This clone has just one count. The V and J genes are TRBV6-5 and TRBJ1-2; unclear D gene. This CDR3 region has 15 residues. V lost 8 bases to trimming and J lost 4 bases, with 20 bases between them. Germline V gives CDR1 MNHEY, CDR2 SVGAGI. The CDR3 loop is CASRSEPLLAYGYTF. CDR3 sequence (DNA): TGTGCCAGCCGCAGTGAACCGCTATTAGCCTATGGCTACACCTTC.

In this sample, this clone turned up a few times. The chain has TRBV2 and TRBJ1-5; 7 nucleotides align to TRBD1. J lost 4 bases, V lost 8 bases, and 8 bases had no gene match. Germline CDR1 and CDR2: SNHLY and FYNNEI. CDR3 length equals 14 residues. CDR3: CASQGEKGNQPQHF. The CDR3 coding sequence is TGTGCCAGCCAGGGGGAGAAAGGGAATCAGCCCCAGCATTTT.

The chain uses TRBV25-1 and TRBJ2-7, with D tentatively TRBD2 (6 bases). The CDR3 extends over 14 amino acids. Per the germline V gene, CDR1 is MGHDK and CDR2 is SYGVNS. Trimming removed 1 base at V and 3 bases at J, with 10 bases between. The CDR3 loop is CASSESGDLYEQYF. The CDR3 DNA reads TGTGCCAGCAGTGAATCGGGGGACCTCTACGAGCAGTACTTC.

This clone has only a few counts. This chain joins TRBV2 and TRBJ2-3; tentative D call: TRBD2 (6 bases). The ends were cut back, 5 bases at V and 0 bases at J, with 15 bases in the middle. The CDR3 is 16 amino acids. Germline loops: CDR1 SNHLY, CDR2 FYNNEI. CDR3 residues: CASSLGDFTSTDTQYF. CDR3 coding DNA: TGTGCCAGCAGTCTGGGGGACTTTACTAGCACAGATACGCAGTATTTT. Filled out from reference TRBV2 and TRBJ2-3, the complete variable domain reads EPEVTQTPSHQVTQMGQEVILRCVPISNHLYFYWYRQILGQKVEFLVSFYNNEISEKSEIFDDQFSVERPDGSNFTLKIRSTKLEDSAMYFCASSLGDFTSTDTQYFGPGTRLTVL.